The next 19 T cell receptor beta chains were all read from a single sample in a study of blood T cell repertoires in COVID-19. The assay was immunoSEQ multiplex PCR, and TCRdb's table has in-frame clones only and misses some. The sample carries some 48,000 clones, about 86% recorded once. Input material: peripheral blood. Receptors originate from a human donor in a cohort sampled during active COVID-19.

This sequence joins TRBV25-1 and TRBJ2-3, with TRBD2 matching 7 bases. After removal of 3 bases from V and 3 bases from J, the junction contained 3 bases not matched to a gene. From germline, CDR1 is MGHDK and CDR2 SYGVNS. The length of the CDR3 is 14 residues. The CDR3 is CASSDTSETDTQYF. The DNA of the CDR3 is TGTGCCAGCAGTGATACTAGCGAAACAGATACGCAGTATTTT. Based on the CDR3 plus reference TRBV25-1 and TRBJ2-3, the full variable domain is EADIYQTPRYLVIGTGKKITLECSQTMGHDKMYWYQQDPGMELHLIHYSYGVNSTEKGDLSSESTVSRIRTEHFPLTLESARPSHTSQYLCASSDTSETDTQYFGPGTRLTVL.

This CDR3 reads CASTPGGGGNSPLHF. The CDR3 nucleotides are TGTGCCAGCACCCCCGGGGGAGGGGGTAATTCACCCCTCCACTTT. V usage is TRBV4-2 and J usage is TRBJ1-6; TRBD1 might be the D (6 bases). CDR3 length: 15 amino acids. With 7 bases removed from V and 6 bases from J, the gap between germline ends came to 16 bases. Germline assignment: CDR1 LGHNA and CDR2 YNFKEQ.

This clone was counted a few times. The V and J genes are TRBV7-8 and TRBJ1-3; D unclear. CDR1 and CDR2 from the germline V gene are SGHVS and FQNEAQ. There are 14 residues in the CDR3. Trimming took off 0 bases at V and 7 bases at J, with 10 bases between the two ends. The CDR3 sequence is CASSLARTGNTIYF. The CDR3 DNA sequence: TGTGCCAGCAGCTTAGCGCGGACGGGGAACACCATATATTTT.

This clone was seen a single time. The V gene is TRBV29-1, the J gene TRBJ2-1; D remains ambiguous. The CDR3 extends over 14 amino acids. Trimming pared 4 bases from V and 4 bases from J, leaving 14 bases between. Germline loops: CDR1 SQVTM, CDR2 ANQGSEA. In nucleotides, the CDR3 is TGCAGCGTTGGTGGAGTTAATCGGTACAATGAGCAGTTCTTC. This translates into CSVGGVNRYNEQFF.

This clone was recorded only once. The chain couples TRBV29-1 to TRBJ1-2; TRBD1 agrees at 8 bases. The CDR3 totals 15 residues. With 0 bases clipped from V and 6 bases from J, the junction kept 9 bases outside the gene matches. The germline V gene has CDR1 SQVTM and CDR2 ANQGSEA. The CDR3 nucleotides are TGCAGCGTTGAAGATCTCAGCGGACAGGGTGATGGCTACACCTTC. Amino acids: CSVEDLSGQGDGYTF.

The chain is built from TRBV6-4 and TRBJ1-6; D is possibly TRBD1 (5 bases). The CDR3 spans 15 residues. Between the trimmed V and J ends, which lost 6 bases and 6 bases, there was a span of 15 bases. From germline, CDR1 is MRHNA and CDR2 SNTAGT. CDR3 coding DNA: TGTGCCAGCAGCGAACCCAGGGTTGGTAATTCACCCCTCCACTTT. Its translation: CASSEPRVGNSPLHF.

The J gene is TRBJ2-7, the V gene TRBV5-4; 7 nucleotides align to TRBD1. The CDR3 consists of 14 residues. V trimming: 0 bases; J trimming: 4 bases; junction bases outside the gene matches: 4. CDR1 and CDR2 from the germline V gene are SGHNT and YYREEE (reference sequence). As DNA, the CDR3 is TGTGCCAGCAGCTTGGGACAGGGTGGGTACGAGCAGTACTTC. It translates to CASSLGQGGYEQYF.

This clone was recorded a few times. The CDR3 reads CASSVGGQGGGEKLFF. The DNA for the CDR3 is TGTGCCAGCAGCGTGGGAGGACAGGGCGGGGGTGAAAAACTGTTTTTT. The chain recombines TRBV9 with TRBJ1-4; 8 bases are a match to TRBD1. The CDR3 extends over 16 amino acids. The germline CDR1 and CDR2 sequences are SGDLS and YYNGEE. J gave up 7 bases and V 2 bases, and 10 bases lay outside the gene matches.

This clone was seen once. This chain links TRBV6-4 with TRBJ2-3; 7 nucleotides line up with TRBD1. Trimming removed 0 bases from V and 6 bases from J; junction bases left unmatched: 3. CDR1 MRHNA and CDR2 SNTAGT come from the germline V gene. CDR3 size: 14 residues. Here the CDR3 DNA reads TGTGCCAGCAGTGACTCAGGGGGCGCGGATACGCAGTATTTT. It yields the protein CASSDSGGADTQYF.

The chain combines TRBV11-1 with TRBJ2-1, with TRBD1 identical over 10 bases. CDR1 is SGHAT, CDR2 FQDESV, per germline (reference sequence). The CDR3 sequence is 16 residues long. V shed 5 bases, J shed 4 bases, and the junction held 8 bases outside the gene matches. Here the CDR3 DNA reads TGTGCCAGCAGCCGGGGACAGGGGAACCTATACAATGAGCAGTTCTTC. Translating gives CASSRGQGNLYNEQFF.

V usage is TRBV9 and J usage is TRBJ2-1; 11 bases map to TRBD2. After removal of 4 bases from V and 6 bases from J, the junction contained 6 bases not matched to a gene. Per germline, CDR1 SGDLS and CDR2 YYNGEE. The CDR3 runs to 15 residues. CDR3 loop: CASSPSGGPTNEQFF. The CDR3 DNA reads TGTGCCAGCAGCCCTAGCGGGGGGCCGACCAATGAGCAGTTCTTC.

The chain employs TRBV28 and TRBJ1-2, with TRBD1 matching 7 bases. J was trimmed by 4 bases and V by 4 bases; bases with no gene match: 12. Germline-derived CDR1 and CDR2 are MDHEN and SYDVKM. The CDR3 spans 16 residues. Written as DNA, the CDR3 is TGTGCCAGCAGTTCAACGCAGGGGGTCCTAGTCTATGGCTACACCTTC. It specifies CASSSTQGVLVYGYTF.

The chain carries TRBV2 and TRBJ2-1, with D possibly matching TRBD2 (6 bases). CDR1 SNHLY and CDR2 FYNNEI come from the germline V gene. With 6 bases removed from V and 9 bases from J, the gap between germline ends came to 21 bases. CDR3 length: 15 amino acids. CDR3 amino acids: CASRQGAGIAVEQFF. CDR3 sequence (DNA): TGTGCCAGCAGGCAGGGTGCGGGAATCGCGGTTGAGCAGTTCTTC.

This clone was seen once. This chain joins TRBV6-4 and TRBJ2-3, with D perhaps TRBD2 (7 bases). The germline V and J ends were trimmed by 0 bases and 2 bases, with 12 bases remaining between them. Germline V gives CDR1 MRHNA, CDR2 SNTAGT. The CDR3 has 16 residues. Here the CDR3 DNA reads TGTGCCAGCAGTGACTCGCCCGGGGGGCTCACAGATACGCAGTATTTT. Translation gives CASSDSPGGLTDTQYF.

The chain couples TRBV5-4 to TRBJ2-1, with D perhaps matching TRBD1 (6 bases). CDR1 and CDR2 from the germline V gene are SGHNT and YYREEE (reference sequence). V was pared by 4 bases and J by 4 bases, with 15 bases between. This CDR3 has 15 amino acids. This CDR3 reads CASSQDRTAYNEQFF. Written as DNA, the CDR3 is TGTGCCAGCAGCCAGGATAGGACAGCTTACAATGAGCAGTTCTTC.

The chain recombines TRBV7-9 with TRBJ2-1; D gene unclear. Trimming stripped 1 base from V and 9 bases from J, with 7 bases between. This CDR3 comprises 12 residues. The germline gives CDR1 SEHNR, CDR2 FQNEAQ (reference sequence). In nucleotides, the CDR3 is TGTGCCAGCAGCTTAGGGCCGGGTGAGCAGTTCTTC. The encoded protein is CASSLGPGEQFF.

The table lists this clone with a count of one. CDR3 residues: CASSLSGTYTDTQYF. In nucleotides, the CDR3 is TGTGCCAGCTCACTCTCCGGGACATACACAGATACGCAGTATTTT. This chain uses TRBV18 with TRBJ2-3, with D possibly TRBD1 on 6 matching bases. This CDR3 region has 15 residues. Trimming stripped 4 bases from V and 2 bases from J, with 13 bases between. Germline V gene sequence: CDR1 KGHSH, CDR2 LQKENI.

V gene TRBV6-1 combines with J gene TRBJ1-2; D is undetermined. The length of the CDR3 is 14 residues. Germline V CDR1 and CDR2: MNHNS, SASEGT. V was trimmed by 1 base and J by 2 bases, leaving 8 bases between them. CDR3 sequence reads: CASSEVGRNYGYTF. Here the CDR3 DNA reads TGTGCCAGCAGTGAAGTGGGCAGAAACTATGGCTACACCTTC.

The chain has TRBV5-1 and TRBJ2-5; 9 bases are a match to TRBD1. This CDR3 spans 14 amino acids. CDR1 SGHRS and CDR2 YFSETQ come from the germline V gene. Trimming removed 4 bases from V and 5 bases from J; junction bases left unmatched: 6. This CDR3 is CASSAGQGGETQYF. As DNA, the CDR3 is TGCGCCAGCAGCGCGGGACAGGGAGGTGAGACCCAGTACTTC.